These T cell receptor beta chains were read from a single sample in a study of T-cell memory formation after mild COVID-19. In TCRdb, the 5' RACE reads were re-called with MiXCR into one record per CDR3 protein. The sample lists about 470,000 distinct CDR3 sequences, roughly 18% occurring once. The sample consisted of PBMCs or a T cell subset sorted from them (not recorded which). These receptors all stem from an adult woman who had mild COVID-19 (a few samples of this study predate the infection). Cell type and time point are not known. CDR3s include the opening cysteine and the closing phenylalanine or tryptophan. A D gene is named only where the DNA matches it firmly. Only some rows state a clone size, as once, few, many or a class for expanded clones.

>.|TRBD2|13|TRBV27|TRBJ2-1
CATQVAGGNEQFF
TGTGCCACCCAAGTAGCGGGAGGCAATGAGCAGTTCTTC
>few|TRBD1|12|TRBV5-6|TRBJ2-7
CASSSTGNEQYF
TGTGCCAGCAGCTCGACAGGGAACGAGCAGTACTTC
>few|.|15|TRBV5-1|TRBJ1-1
CASSLAQGPQSGAFF
TGCGCCAGCAGCTTGGCCCAGGGACCCCAAAGTGGAGCTTTCTTT
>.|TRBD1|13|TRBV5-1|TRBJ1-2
CASSSTGEDGYTF
TGCGCCAGCAGTTCCACAGGGGAAGATGGCTACACCTTC
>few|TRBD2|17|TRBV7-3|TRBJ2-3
CASSRKTSATRADTQYF
TGTGCCAGCAGCCGGAAGACTAGCGCAACTAGGGCAGATACGCAGTATTTT
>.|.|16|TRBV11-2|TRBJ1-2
CASSLGSGKSWYGYTF
TGTGCCAGCAGCTTGGGCTCCGGTAAATCCTGGTATGGCTACACCTTC
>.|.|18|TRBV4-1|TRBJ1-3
CASSLGVIFGTSGDTIYF
TGCGCCAGCAGCCTAGGAGTCATCTTCGGGACCTCTGGGGACACCATATATTTT
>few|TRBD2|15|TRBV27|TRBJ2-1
CASSAGTSGHNEQFF
TGTGCCAGCAGTGCCGGGACTAGCGGACACAATGAGCAGTTCTTC
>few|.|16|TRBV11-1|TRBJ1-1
CASSSRGLGLNTEAFF
TGTGCCAGCAGCTCTCGGGGGTTGGGGTTGAACACTGAAGCTTTCTTT
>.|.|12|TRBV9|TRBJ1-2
CASSEGLKGYTF
TGTGCCAGCAGCGAGGGCCTCAAAGGCTACACCTTC
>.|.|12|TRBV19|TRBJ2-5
CASSIAASPQHF
TGTGCCAGTAGTATCGCGGCCTCTCCCCAACACTTC
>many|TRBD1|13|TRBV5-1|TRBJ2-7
CASSTGTAYEQYF
TGCGCCAGCAGCACCGGGACAGCCTACGAGCAGTACTTC
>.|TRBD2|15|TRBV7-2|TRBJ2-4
CASSFSGTSGDIQYF
TGTGCCAGCAGCTTCTCCGGGACTAGCGGCGACATTCAGTACTTC
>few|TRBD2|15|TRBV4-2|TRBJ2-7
CASSGWLAGTYEQYF
TGTGCCAGCAGCGGGTGGCTAGCGGGAACCTACGAGCAGTACTTC
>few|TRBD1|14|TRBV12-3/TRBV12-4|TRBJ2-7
CASSLGLQGAEQYF
TGTGCCAGCAGCCTCGGATTACAGGGGGCCGAGCAGTACTTC
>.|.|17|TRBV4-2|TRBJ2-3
CASSQETAAASTDTQYF
TGTGCCAGCAGCCAGGAGACAGCAGCGGCTAGCACAGATACGCAGTATTTT
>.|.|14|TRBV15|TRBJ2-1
CATSSYTRTGEQFF
TGTGCCACCAGCAGCTACACCAGGACGGGGGAGCAGTTCTTC
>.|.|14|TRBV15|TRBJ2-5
CATSREVGLETQYF
TGTGCCACCAGCAGAGAGGTGGGGTTGGAGACCCAGTACTTC
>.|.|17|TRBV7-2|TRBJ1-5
CASSLAFDSNSNQPQHF
TGTGCCAGCAGCTTAGCCTTCGACAGTAATAGCAATCAGCCCCAGCATTTT
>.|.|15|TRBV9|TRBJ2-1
CASSVGRGSYNEQFF
TGTGCCAGCAGCGTAGGGCGGGGCTCCTACAATGAGCAGTTCTTC
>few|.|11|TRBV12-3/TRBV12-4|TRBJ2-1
CASSRQNEQFF
TGTGCCAGCAGCCGACAAAATGAGCAGTTCTTC
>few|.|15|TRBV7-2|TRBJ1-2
CASSPARVTSYGYTF
TGTGCCAGCAGCCCGGCAAGGGTCACTTCGTATGGCTACACCTTC
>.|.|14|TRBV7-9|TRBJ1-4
CASSLAGLDEKLFF
TGTGCCAGCAGCTTAGCAGGGCTGGATGAAAAACTGTTTTTT
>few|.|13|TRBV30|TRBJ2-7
CAWTPGQGYEQYF
TGTGCCTGGACACCGGGTCAGGGCTACGAGCAGTACTTC
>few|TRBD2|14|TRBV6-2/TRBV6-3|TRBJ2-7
CASSSLAGVYEQYF
TGTGCCAGCAGTTCCTTAGCGGGGGTATACGAGCAGTACTTC
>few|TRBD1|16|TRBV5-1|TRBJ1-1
CASSLTPGQGGPEAFF
TGCGCCAGCAGCTTGACGCCGGGACAGGGGGGCCCTGAAGCTTTCTTT
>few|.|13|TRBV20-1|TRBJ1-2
CSAAGTPESGYTF
TGCAGTGCTGCCGGGACCCCGGAAAGCGGCTACACCTTC
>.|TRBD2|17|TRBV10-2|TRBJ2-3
CASSEPGLAVTTDTQYF
TGCGCCAGCAGTGAGCCTGGACTAGCGGTCACCACAGATACGCAGTATTTT
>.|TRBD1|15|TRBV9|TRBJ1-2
CASSVARTGDYGYTF
TGTGCCAGCAGCGTAGCGAGGACAGGGGACTATGGCTACACCTTC
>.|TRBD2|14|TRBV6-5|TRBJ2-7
CASRGGLAGYEQYF
TGTGCCAGCAGGGGGGGACTAGCGGGGTACGAGCAGTACTTC
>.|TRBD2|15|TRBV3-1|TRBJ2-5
CASSQRLAGQETQYF
TGTGCCAGCAGCCAAAGACTAGCGGGGCAAGAGACCCAGTACTTC
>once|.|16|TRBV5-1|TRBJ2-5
CASSIGTRQAEETQYF
TGCGCCAGCAGCATAGGGACTCGGCAGGCCGAGGAGACCCAGTACTTC
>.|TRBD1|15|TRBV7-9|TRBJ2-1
CASSQGGQAGNEQFF
TGTGCCAGCAGTCAAGGGGGCCAAGCAGGCAATGAGCAGTTCTTC
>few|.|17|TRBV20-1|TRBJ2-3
CSASLPIRGGGTDTQYF
TGCAGTGCTAGTCTCCCTATCCGGGGAGGAGGCACAGATACGCAGTATTTT
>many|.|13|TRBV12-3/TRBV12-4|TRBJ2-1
CASSRHRNNEQFF
TGTGCCAGCAGCCGACATCGCAACAATGAGCAGTTCTTC
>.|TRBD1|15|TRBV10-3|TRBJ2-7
CAIRGDRVLAYEQYF
TGTGCCATCAGAGGGGACAGGGTCCTTGCCTACGAGCAGTACTTC
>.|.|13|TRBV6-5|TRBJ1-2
CASKERGIYGYTF
TGTGCCAGCAAGGAGCGGGGGATCTATGGCTACACCTTC
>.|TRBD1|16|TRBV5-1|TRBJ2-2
CASSSTGGAETGELFF
TGCGCCAGCAGCTCGACAGGGGGCGCGGAGACCGGGGAGCTGTTTTTT
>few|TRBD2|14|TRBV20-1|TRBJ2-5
CSARVGAGETTQYF
TGCAGTGCTAGAGTGGGAGCGGGGGAAACAACCCAGTACTTC
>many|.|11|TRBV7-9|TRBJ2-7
CASSSQTQQYF
TGTGCCAGCAGCTCACAGACACAGCAGTACTTC
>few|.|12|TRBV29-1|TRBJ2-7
CSVWSRGYEQYF
TGCAGCGTTTGGTCCAGAGGATACGAGCAGTACTTC
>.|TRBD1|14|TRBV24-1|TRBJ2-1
CATSDWDRENEQFF
TGTGCCACCAGTGATTGGGACAGGGAGAATGAGCAGTTCTTC
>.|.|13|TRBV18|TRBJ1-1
CASSPPANTEAFF
TGTGCCAGCTCACCCCCCGCAAACACTGAAGCTTTCTTT